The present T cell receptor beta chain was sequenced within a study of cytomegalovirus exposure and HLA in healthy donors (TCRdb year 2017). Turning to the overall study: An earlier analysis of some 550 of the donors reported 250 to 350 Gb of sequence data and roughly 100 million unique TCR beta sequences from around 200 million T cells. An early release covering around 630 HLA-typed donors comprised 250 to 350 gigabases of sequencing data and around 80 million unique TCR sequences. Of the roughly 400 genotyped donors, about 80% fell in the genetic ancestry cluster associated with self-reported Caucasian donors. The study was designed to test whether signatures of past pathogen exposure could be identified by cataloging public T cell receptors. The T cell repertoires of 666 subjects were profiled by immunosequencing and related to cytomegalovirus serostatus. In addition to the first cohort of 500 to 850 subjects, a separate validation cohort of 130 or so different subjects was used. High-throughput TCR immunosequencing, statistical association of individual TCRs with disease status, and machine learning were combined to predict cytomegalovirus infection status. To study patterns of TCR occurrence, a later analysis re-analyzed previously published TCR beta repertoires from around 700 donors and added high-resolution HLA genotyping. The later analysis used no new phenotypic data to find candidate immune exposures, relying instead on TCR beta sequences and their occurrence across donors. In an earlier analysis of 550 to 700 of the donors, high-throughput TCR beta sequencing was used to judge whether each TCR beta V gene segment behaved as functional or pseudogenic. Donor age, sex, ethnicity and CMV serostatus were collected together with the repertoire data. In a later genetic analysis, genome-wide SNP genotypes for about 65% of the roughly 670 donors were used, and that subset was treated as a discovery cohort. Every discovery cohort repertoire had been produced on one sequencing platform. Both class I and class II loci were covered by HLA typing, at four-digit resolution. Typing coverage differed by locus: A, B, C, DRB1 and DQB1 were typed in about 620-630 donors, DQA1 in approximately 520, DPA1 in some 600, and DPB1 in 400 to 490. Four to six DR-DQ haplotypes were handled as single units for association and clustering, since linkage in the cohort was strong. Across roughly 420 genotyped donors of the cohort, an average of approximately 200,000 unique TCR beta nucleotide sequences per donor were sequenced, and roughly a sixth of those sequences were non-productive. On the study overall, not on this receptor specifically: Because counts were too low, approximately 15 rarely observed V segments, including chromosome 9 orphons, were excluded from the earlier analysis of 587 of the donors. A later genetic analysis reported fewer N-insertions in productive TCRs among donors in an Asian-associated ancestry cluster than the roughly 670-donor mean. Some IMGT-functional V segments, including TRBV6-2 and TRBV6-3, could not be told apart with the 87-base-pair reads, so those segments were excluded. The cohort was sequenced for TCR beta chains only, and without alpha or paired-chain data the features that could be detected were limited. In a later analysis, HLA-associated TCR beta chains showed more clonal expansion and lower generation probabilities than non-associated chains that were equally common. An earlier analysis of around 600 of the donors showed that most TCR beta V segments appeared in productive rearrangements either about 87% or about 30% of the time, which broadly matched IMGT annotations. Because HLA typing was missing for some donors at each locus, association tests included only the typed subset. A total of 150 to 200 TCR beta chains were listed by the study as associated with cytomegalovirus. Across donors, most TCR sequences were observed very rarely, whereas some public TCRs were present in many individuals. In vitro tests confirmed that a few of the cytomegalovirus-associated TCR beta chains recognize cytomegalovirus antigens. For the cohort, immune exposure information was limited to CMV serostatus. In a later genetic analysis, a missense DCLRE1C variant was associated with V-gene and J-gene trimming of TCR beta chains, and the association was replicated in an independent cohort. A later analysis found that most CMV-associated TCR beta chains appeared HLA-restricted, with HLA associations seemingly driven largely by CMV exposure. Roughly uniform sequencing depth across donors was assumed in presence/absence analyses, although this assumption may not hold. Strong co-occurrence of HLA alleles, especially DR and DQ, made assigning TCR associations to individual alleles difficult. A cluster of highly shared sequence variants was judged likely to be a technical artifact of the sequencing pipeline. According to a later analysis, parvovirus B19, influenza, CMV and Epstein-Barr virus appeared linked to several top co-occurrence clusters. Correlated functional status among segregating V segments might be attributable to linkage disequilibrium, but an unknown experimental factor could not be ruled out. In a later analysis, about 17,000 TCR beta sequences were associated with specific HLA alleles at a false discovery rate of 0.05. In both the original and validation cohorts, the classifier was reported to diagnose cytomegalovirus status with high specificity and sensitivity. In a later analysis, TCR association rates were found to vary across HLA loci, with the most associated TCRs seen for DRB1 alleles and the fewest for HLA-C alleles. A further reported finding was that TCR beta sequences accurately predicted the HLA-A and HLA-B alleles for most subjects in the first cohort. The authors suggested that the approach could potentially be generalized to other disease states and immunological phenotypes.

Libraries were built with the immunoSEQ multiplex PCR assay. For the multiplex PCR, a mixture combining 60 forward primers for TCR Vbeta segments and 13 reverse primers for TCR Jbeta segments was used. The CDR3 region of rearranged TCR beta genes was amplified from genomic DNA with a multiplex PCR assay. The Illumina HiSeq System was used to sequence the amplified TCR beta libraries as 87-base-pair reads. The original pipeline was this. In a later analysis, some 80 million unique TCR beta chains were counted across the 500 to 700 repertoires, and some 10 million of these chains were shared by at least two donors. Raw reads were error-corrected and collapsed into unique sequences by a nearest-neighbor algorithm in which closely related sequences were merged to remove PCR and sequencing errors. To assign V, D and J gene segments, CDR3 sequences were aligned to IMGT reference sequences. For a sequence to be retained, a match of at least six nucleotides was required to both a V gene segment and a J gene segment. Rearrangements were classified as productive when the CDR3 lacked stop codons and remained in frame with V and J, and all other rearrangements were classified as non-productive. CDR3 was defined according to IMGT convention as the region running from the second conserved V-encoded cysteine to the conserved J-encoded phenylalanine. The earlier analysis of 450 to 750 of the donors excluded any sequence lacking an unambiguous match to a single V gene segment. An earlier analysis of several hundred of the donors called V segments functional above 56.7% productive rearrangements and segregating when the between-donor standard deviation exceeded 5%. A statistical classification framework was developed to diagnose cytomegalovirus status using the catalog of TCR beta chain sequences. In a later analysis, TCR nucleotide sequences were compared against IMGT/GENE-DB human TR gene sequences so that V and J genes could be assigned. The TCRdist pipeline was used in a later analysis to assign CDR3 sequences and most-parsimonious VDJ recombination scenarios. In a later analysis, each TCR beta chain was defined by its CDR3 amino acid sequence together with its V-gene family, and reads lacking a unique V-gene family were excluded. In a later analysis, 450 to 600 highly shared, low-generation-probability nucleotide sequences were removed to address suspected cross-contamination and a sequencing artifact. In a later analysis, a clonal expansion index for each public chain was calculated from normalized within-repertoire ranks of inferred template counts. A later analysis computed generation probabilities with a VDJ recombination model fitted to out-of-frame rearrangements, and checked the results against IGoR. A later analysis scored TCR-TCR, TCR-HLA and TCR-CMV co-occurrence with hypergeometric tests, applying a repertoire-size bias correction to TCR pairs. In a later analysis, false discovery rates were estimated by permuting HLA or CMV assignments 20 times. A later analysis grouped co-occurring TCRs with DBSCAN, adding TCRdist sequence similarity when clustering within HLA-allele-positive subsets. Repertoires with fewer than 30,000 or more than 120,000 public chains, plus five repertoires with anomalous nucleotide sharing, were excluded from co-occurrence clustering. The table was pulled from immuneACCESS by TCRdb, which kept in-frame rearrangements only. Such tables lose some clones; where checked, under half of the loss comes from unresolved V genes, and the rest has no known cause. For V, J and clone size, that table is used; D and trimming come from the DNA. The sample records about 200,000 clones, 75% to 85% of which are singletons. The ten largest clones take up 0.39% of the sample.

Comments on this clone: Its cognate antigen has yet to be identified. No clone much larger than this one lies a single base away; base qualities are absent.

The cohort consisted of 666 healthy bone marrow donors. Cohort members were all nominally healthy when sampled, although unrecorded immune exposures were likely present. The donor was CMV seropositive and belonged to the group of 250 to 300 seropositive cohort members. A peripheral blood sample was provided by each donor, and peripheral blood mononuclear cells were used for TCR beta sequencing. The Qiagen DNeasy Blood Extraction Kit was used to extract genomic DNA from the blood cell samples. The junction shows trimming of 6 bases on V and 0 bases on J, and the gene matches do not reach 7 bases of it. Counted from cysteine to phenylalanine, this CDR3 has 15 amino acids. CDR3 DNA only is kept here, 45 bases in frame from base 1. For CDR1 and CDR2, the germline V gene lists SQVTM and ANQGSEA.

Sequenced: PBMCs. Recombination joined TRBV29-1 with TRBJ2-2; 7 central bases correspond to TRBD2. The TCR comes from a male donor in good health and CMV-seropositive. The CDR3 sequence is CSVRREFANTGELFF. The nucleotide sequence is TGCAGCGTAAGGCGGGAGTTCGCGAACACCGGGGAGCTGTTTTTT.